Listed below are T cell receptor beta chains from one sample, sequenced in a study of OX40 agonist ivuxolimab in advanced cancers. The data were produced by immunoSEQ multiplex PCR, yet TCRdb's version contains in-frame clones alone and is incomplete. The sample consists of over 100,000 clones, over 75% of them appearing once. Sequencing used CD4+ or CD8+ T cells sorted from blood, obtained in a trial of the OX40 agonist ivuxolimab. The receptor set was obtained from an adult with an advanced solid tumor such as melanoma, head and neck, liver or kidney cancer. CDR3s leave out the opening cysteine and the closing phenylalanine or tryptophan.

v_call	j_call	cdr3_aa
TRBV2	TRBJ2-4	ASSEVWTGQGV
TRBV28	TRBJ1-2	ASSTAGLTYGYT
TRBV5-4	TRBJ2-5	ASSLDARGLETQY
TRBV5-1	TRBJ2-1	ASSLPGTGVEQF
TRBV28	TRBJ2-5	ASSATYWREGREETQY
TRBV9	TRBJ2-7	ASSLAVGYEQY
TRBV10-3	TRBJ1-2	AISDPATNYGYT
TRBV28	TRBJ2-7	ASSLGGSYEQY
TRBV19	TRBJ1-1	ASSPITRGSNMNTEAF
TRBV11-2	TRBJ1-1	ASSLALSNTEAF
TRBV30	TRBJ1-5	AWSRSSGNQPQH
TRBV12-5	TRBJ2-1	ASGLVLGTLSYNEQF
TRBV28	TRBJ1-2	ASSLEVYGYT
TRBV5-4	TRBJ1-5	ASSPGRNDQPQH
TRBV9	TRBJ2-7	ASSVVPGQSYEQY
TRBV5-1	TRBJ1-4	ASTGQGAANEKLF
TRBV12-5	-	ASGSLSERGEQY
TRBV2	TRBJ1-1	ASNRLLTNTEAF
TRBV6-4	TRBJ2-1	ASSDRAMGDEQF
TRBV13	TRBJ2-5	ASSFRGGGEETQY
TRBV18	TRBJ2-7	ASSPIAGDYEQY
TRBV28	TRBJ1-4	ASSSGTLGAEKLF
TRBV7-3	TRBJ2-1	ASSPITTLTGGQMNEQF
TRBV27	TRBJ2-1	ASGAEISYNEQF
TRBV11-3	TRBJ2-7	ASTGTGGLYEQY
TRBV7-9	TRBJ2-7	ASSFSATRFYEQY
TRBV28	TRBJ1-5	ASSLEVGPNRQPQH
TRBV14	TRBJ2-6	ASSPRTENVLT
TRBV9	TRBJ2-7	ASSVGVGRRDEQY
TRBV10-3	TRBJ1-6	AISVSGDNSPLH
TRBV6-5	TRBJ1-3	ASSYTTGTGNTIY
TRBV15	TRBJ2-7	ATSRDRDRGFYFPLEQY
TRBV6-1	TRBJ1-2	ASSEAGLGGYT
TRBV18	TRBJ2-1	ASSPQSGNEQF
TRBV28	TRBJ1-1	ASSLRGPDHTGRFHTEAF
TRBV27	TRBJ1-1	AIRTGAGTEAF
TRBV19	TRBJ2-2	ASSLLAGTGELF
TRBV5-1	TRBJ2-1	ASSLGGPQQF
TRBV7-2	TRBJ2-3	ASSLESTDTQY
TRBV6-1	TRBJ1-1	ASRMGRSDTEAF
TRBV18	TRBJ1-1	ASSLIQGVVNTEAF
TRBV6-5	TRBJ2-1	ASSYSGLANEQF
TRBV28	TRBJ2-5	ASSYGTAYQETQY
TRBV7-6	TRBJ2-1	ASSTGTLNEQF
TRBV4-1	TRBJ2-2	ASSPGLATNTGELF
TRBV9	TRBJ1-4	ASSVGEERAPVLF
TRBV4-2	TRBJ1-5	ASSQTPSSNQPQH
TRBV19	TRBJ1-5	ASSAFTRQPQH
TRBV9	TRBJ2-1	ASSVMRASNEQF
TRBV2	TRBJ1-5	ASSERESRDQH
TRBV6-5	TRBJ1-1	ASSYQGQGTEAF
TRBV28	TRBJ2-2	ASSLGSRGELF
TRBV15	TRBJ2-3	ATSRDKGRPGDTQY
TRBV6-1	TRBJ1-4	ASSGDRARDTNEKLF
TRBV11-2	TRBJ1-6	ASSIGQAPYSPLH
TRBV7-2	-	ASSLRTSGYEQY